These T cell receptor beta chains were read from a single sample in a study of blood T cell repertoires in COVID-19. TCRdb's copy holds only in-frame clones and misses some; the assay was immunoSEQ multiplex PCR. This table holds about 300,000 clones, less than 85% found once. Material for sequencing was peripheral blood. These receptors were taken from a human donor with COVID-19, enrolled during active disease. The donor label of this sample is uncertain. CDR3s include the opening cysteine and the closing phenylalanine or tryptophan. D genes are given only for firm matches. Clone sizes are given selectively: once, few, many, or a class where the clone is expanded.

V gene,D gene,J gene,clone size,CDR3 protein,CDR3 DNA
TRBV6-6,TRBD2,TRBJ2-2,NA,CASSSTSGTGGELFF,TGTGCCAGCAGTTCAACTAGCGGGACTGGCGGGGAGCTGTTTTTT
TRBV19,TRBD2,TRBJ2-1,few,CASSSPFTAGDYNEQFF,TGTGCCAGTAGTTCCCCTTTTACAGCGGGAGATTACAATGAACAGTTCTTC
TRBV9,NA,TRBJ1-6,NA,CASSPQGTAYNSPLHF,TGTGCCAGCAGCCCCCAGGGGACGGCTTATAATTCACCCCTCCACTTT
TRBV6-6,NA,TRBJ1-1,NA,CASGAGAEAFF,TGTGCCAGTGGGGCTGGCGCTGAAGCTTTCTTT
TRBV7-3,NA,TRBJ2-3,once,CASSLGSSTDTQYF,TGTGCCAGCAGCCTCGGGAGTTCCACAGATACGCAGTATTTT
TRBV4-1,TRBD2,TRBJ2-1,NA,CASSPIGTSLSDEQFF,TGCGCCAGCAGCCCCATCGGGACTAGCCTCAGCGATGAGCAGTTCTTC
TRBV5-1,TRBD1,TRBJ2-3,NA,CASSSGTGSADTQYF,TGCGCCAGCAGCTCCGGGACAGGGTCAGCAGATACGCAGTATTTT
TRBV11-2,NA,TRBJ2-2,NA,CASSTRQITGELFF,TGTGCCAGCAGCACCCGACAGATCACCGGGGAGCTGTTTTTT
TRBV5-1,TRBD1,TRBJ1-4,few,CASSLARTGGNEKLFF,TGCGCCAGCAGCTTGGCGCGGACAGGGGGTAATGAAAAACTGTTTTTT
TRBV19,NA,TRBJ2-1,NA,CASSNPGLSLNEQFF,TGTGCCAGTAGTAACCCGGGACTCAGCCTGAATGAGCAGTTCTTC
TRBV9,NA,TRBJ1-4,NA,CASSGATRGSTNEKLFF,TGTGCCAGCAGCGGGGCCACCAGGGGCTCAACTAATGAAAAACTGTTTTTT
TRBV5-1,TRBD1,TRBJ2-5,NA,CASSRAGTEETQYF,TGCGCCAGCAGCCGCGCCGGGACAGAAGAGACCCAGTACTTC
TRBV28,TRBD2,TRBJ2-3,few,CASSFRLAVQYF,TGTGCCAGCAGTTTTCGACTAGCGGTTCAGTATTTT
TRBV5-1,NA,TRBJ2-1,NA,CASSLRGLPWNNEQFF,TGCGCCAGCAGCTTGCGGGGACTCCCTTGGAACAATGAGCAGTTCTTC
TRBV19,NA,TRBJ2-7,NA,CASSGQHALYEQYF,TGTGCCAGTAGTGGGCAGCACGCCCTCTACGAGCAGTACTTC
TRBV11-2,TRBD1,TRBJ2-7,NA,CASSFRDRVHEQYF,TGTGCCAGCAGCTTCCGGGACAGGGTCCACGAGCAGTACTTC
TRBV7-9,TRBD2,TRBJ2-5,NA,CASSLLAGGGETQYF,TGTGCCAGCAGCTTACTAGCGGGTGGAGGGGAGACCCAGTACTTC
TRBV10-2,NA,TRBJ1-5,NA,CASSEQGPNQPQHF,TGCGCCAGCAGTGAGCAGGGGCCTAATCAGCCCCAGCATTTT
TRBV4-3,NA,TRBJ2-7,NA,CASSQDLHYEQYF,TGCGCCAGCAGCCAAGATTTACACTACGAGCAGTACTTC
TRBV11-2,TRBD1,TRBJ2-5,NA,CASSLTGGLSLGETQYF,TGTGCCAGCAGTCTGACAGGGGGCCTTAGTTTAGGAGAGACCCAGTACTTC
TRBV6-2/TRBV6-3,NA,TRBJ2-2,NA,CASTPRYKPELFF,TGTGCCAGCACCCCAAGATATAAGCCGGAGCTGTTTTTT
TRBV12-3/TRBV12-4,NA,TRBJ1-1,NA,CASSRGTEAFF,TGTGCCAGCAGTCGGGGGACTGAAGCTTTCTTT
TRBV3-1/TRBV3-2,NA,TRBJ2-7,few,CASSQDRGAAYEQYF,TGTGCCAGCAGCCAAGATCGAGGAGCGGCCTACGAGCAGTACTTC
TRBV12-3/TRBV12-4,NA,TRBJ2-3,NA,CASSRGGGTQYF,TGTGCCAGCAGCCGAGGGGGGGGTACGCAGTATTTT
TRBV29-1,TRBD2,TRBJ2-7,NA,CSVRGTSGSSYEQYF,TGCAGCGTCCGCGGGACTAGCGGGAGCTCCTACGAGCAGTACTTC
TRBV30,TRBD1,TRBJ2-3,NA,CAWRRTGGSDTQYF,TGTGCCTGGAGGCGGACAGGGGGATCAGATACGCAGTATTTT
TRBV28,TRBD1,TRBJ1-4,NA,CASSSPTGSRSEKLFF,TGTGCCAGCAGCTCCCCGACAGGGAGTCGGAGTGAAAAACTGTTTTTT
TRBV3-1/TRBV3-2,TRBD2,TRBJ2-3,NA,CASSRIPGLAGKYF,TGTGCCAGCAGCCGAATACCGGGACTAGCGGGAAAGTATTTT
TRBV7-8,NA,TRBJ1-1,once,CASSFQGPTEAFF,TGTGCCAGCAGCTTCCAGGGGCCCACTGAAGCTTTCTTT
TRBV5-1,TRBD1,TRBJ1-1,NA,CASSFAGGEAFF,TGCGCCAGCAGCTTTGCAGGGGGCGAGGCTTTCTTT
TRBV5-1,NA,TRBJ1-1,NA,CASSFGKGEAFF,TGCGCCAGCAGCTTTGGGAAGGGGGAAGCTTTCTTT
TRBV19,NA,TRBJ1-4,NA,CASSIGDRDEKLFF,TGTGCCAGTAGTATCGGTGACCGGGATGAAAAACTGTTTTTT
TRBV28,NA,TRBJ1-2,NA,CAIRLTGSPYGYTF,TGTGCCATACGTCTTACAGGGAGTCCCTATGGCTACACCTTC
TRBV6-5,TRBD1,TRBJ1-4,NA,CASRPGQGHEKLFF,TGTGCCAGCAGGCCGGGACAGGGGCATGAAAAACTGTTTTTT
TRBV6-2/TRBV6-3,TRBD2,TRBJ2-1,once,CASSYSSGGRRPLAAVF,TGTGCCAGCAGTTACTCGAGTGGCGGGAGACGGCCCCTAGCGGCGGTCTTC
TRBV7-2,TRBD2,TRBJ2-5,NA,CASSLEVAGGKTQYF,TGTGCCAGCAGCTTAGAAGTTGCGGGAGGGAAGACCCAGTACTTC
TRBV3-1/TRBV3-2,TRBD2,TRBJ2-7,NA,CASSHRTSGLSSYEQYF,TGTGCCAGCAGCCACCGGACTAGCGGGCTGAGCTCCTACGAGCAGTACTTC
TRBV3-1/TRBV3-2,TRBD1,TRBJ1-2,NA,CASSQGPGQPLVKGSGTF,TGTGCCAGCAGCCAAGGTCCGGGACAGCCTCTTGTTAAGGGATCGGGGACCTTC
TRBV27,NA,TRBJ2-2,NA,CASSSPAGANTGELFF,TGTGCCAGCAGTTCTCCCGCAGGGGCAAACACCGGGGAGCTGTTTTTT
TRBV27,NA,TRBJ2-5,NA,CASSFMETQYF,TGTGCCAGCAGTTTTATGGAGACCCAGTACTTC
TRBV2,TRBD2,TRBJ2-1,NA,CASRLAGATNEQFF,TGTGCCAGCAGGCTAGCGGGAGCTACAAATGAGCAGTTCTTC
TRBV6-6,TRBD1,TRBJ2-5,NA,CASNYDRDQGTQYF,TGTGCCAGCAATTACGACAGGGATCAAGGGACCCAGTACTTC